The clone carrying this T cell receptor (beta chain) was picked up a small number of times. Noted time point: blood at routine non-recurrence follow-up after resection. In each case, whole RNA from tumor, nontumor lung or frozen PBMC was sequenced unsorted. A single record per CDR3 protein comes from TCRdb applying MiXCR to the 5' RACE reads. The sample holds over 95,000 distinct CDR3 sequences, approximately 11% seen once. V lost 2 bases, J lost 6 bases, and 16 bases lay in between. Per germline, CDR1 MGHRA and CDR2 YSYEKL. There are 16 residues in the CDR3. The source of the sample is a study of spatial heterogeneity in lung cancer. Overall study context: Detected beta-chain sequences consistently exceeded alpha-chain sequences.

This clonotype was obtained from a female donor with early-stage non-small cell lung cancer. The sequences come from PBMCs, collected at follow-up. V gene TRBV4-1 combines with J gene TRBJ1-4; possibly TRBD1 for D (6 bases). The CDR3 here is CASSQPTRGRHEKLFF. In DNA, the CDR3 is TGCGCCAGCAGCCAACCAACAAGGGGGAGGCATGAAAAACTGTTTTTT.